This T cell receptor beta chain comes out of a study of regulatory T cells in long-lasting Graves disease. Assembly of TCR beta libraries relied on iRepertoire HTBI primers together with Arm-PCR of CDR3 regions. A single record per CDR3 protein comes from TCRdb applying MiXCR to the multiplex PCR reads. The table lists 450,000 or so distinct CDR3 sequences, around 21% of them singletons, with 7.8% in the top ten. The V gene lost 4 bases and the J gene lost 8 bases, with 17 bases spanning the gap. This CDR3 is 14 amino acids long. Germline CDR1 is MNHNS and CDR2 is SASEGT. Documented time point: persistent/refractory GD, antithyroid drugs over 5 years with positive TRAb. There was RNA extracted from PBMCs, and the TCR library was made from it. This clonotype was detected ten times or more. The target antigen is unknown. Findings of the study overall: Gene preferences differed: TRBV28, TRBJ1-2, TRBJ2-5 in persistent cases.

Sequenced material: peripheral blood mononuclear cells (PBMCs), taken when the disease was refractory, from a patient treated with antithyroid drugs. The TCR was taken from a female donor with Graves disease. The V gene is TRBV6-1, the J gene TRBJ1-2; TRBD1 is a possible D gene (5 bases). Written as DNA, the CDR3 is TGTGCCAGCAGTGGGGACCGCCCGGTACGGGGCTACACCTTC. This translates into CASSGDRPVRGYTF.